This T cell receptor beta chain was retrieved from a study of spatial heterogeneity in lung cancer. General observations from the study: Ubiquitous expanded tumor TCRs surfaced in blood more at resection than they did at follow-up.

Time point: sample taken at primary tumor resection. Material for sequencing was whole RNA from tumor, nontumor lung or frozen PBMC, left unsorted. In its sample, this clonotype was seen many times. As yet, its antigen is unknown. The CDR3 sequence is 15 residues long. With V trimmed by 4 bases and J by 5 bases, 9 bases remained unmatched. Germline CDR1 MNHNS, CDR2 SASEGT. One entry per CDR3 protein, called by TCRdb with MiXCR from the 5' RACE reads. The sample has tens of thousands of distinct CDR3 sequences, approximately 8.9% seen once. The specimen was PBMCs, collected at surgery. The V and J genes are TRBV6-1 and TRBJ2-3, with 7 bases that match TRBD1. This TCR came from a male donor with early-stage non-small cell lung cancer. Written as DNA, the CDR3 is TGTGCCAGCAGTGGAACAGGGGCACTCATAGATACGCAGTATTTT. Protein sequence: CASSGTGALIDTQYF.